The subject of this entry is one TCR beta chain. Its target is unknown. The data stem from a study of beta chain features in type 1 diabetes. Points from the study as a whole: Comparison showed that naive, central memory and Treg TCRB repertoires appeared more similar among patients than among healthy donors.

The V gene lost 3 bases and the J gene lost 10 bases, with 22 bases spanning the gap. This CDR3 is built from 16 residues. CDR1 is SGHAT, CDR2 FQNNGV, per germline. As every portion of the isolated RNA was reverse transcribed, the sequencing read expressed TCRB transcripts. Naive, central memory and regulatory T cell samples averaged roughly 3.5 million immunoSEQ reads each. Sequencing used immunoSEQ multiplex PCR; TCRdb keeps in-frame clones, though not all of them. The sample consists of around 280,000 clones, 8% of them appearing once. Cell sorting via CD45RO/CCR7/CD25/CD127/CD95/CD27 was performed to obtain CD4+ naive, central memory, regulatory and stem cell-like memory cells.

Material for sequencing was central memory CD4+ T cells from blood. The source is a woman under 30 in good health. This sequence joins TRBV11-2 and TRBJ2-1; a possible D gene is TRBD2 (5 bases). The CDR3 sequence is CASSFTDLGGTGEQFF. The CDR3 coding sequence is TGTGCCAGCAGCTTTACCGACCTAGGAGGCACTGGAGAGCAGTTCTTC.